This T cell receptor beta chain was profiled in a study of OX40 agonist ivuxolimab in advanced cancers. Libraries were prepared by immunoSEQ multiplex PCR; TCRdb keeps only in-frame clonotypes and omits some of them. The sample has roughly 83,000 clones; approximately 88% are singletons. The CDR3 is 14 residues long. V dropped 1 base and J dropped 8 bases, with 11 bases sitting between them. Germline loops: CDR1 SNHLY, CDR2 FYNNEI. Sample: CD4+ or CD8+ T cells sorted from blood, taken in a trial of the OX40 agonist ivuxolimab. The V and J genes are TRBV2 and TRBJ1-4; TRBD1 might be the D (6 bases). The receptor was isolated from an adult with an advanced solid tumor such as melanoma, head and neck, liver or kidney cancer. CDR3 region: CASSEDRVGEKLFF. The CDR3 DNA reads as TGTGCCAGCAGTGAAGACAGGGTGGGCGAAAAACTGTTTTTT.